These T cell receptor beta chains were read from a single sample in a study of blood T cells in healthy people across ages. MiXCR was run by TCRdb on the 5' RACE reads, yielding one entry per CDR3 protein. The sample consists of around 1,000,000 distinct CDR3 sequences, more than 30% of them appearing once. Sequenced: blood. The source is a man aged 18 to 30 in good health. Each CDR3 is given with its conserved first and last residue. A D gene is named only where the DNA matches it firmly. Part of the rows lack a size; the others show once, few, many or a class for expanded clones.

cdr3_length: 14; v_call: TRBV20-1; clone_size: .; j_call: TRBJ1-1; d_call: .; cdr3_nt: TGCAGTGCCCAGAGAGGGGGGGGGAACACTGAAGCTTTCTTT; cdr3_aa: CSAQRGGGNTEAFF
cdr3_length: 11; v_call: TRBV13; clone_size: .; j_call: TRBJ1-1; d_call: .; cdr3_nt: TGTGCCAGCCGCGGGCCCATCGGGGCTTTCTTT; cdr3_aa: CASRGPIGAFF
cdr3_length: 14; v_call: TRBV4-3; clone_size: .; j_call: TRBJ1-6; d_call: .; cdr3_nt: TGCGCCAGCAGCCAAGATCTGGAGGTCTCACCCCTCCACTTT; cdr3_aa: CASSQDLEVSPLHF
cdr3_length: 15; v_call: TRBV10-3; clone_size: .; j_call: TRBJ1-1; d_call: .; cdr3_nt: TGTGCCATCAGTGTTGGTGGCAGTCGAGGCACTGAAGCTTTCTTT; cdr3_aa: CAISVGGSRGTEAFF
cdr3_length: 15; v_call: TRBV14; clone_size: .; j_call: TRBJ2-3; d_call: .; cdr3_nt: TGTGCCAGCAGCCATGCGGAGGGCCTTTATGATACGCAGTATTTT; cdr3_aa: CASSHAEGLYDTQYF
cdr3_length: 14; v_call: TRBV12-3/TRBV12-4; clone_size: .; j_call: TRBJ2-3; d_call: .; cdr3_nt: TGTGCCAGCAGCATCCCCCCTTCCCAAGATACGCGGTATTTT; cdr3_aa: CASSIPPSQDTRYF
cdr3_length: 12; v_call: TRBV7-9; clone_size: .; j_call: TRBJ1-1; d_call: .; cdr3_nt: TGTGCCAGCAGCTTAGGGGCCGGCTTAGCTTTCTTT; cdr3_aa: CASSLGAGLAFF
cdr3_length: 14; v_call: TRBV3-1; clone_size: few; j_call: TRBJ2-5; d_call: .; cdr3_nt: TGTGCCAGCAGTCTCCACAGGGACCAAGAGACCCAGTACTTC; cdr3_aa: CASSLHRDQETQYF
cdr3_length: 11; v_call: TRBV6-5; clone_size: .; j_call: TRBJ1-2; d_call: .; cdr3_nt: TGTGCCAGCACCCAGGGGAGAGGCTACACCTTC; cdr3_aa: CASTQGRGYTF
cdr3_length: 13; v_call: TRBV10-2; clone_size: once; j_call: TRBJ2-1; d_call: .; cdr3_nt: TGCGCCAGCAGTGGGTCGGTGGGAGGTGAGCAGTTCTTC; cdr3_aa: CASSGSVGGEQFF
cdr3_length: 13; v_call: TRBV4-2; clone_size: once; j_call: TRBJ1-4; d_call: .; cdr3_nt: TGTGCCAGCAGCCAAGGTACAGGGAATGATCCGTTTTTT; cdr3_aa: CASSQGTGNDPFF
cdr3_length: 13; v_call: TRBV5-5; clone_size: .; j_call: TRBJ1-2; d_call: .; cdr3_nt: TGTGCCAGCAGCTTGGCAGGGACTTCGGGCTACACCTTC; cdr3_aa: CASSLAGTSGYTF
cdr3_length: 13; v_call: TRBV12-5; clone_size: few; j_call: TRBJ1-2; d_call: .; cdr3_nt: TGTGCTAGTTCCGAGGGGGGGAACCATGGCTACACCTTC; cdr3_aa: CASSEGGNHGYTF
cdr3_length: 15; v_call: TRBV30; clone_size: .; j_call: TRBJ1-2; d_call: .; cdr3_nt: TGTGCCTGGAGGCCCTCGGGACTAATATACTATGGCTACACCTTC; cdr3_aa: CAWRPSGLIYYGYTF
cdr3_length: 12; v_call: TRBV4-3; clone_size: .; j_call: TRBJ2-2; d_call: .; cdr3_nt: TGCGCCAGCAGCCAAGATCAGGGGGAGCTGTTTTTT; cdr3_aa: CASSQDQGELFF
cdr3_length: 14; v_call: TRBV4-3; clone_size: .; j_call: TRBJ1-1; d_call: .; cdr3_nt: TGCGCCAGCAGCCAAGAAAGGGCTTACACTGAAGCTTTCTTT; cdr3_aa: CASSQERAYTEAFF
cdr3_length: 12; v_call: TRBV6-1; clone_size: .; j_call: TRBJ2-2; d_call: .; cdr3_nt: TGTGCCAGTGGCCACTACACCGGGGAGCTGTTTTTT; cdr3_aa: CASGHYTGELFF
cdr3_length: 16; v_call: TRBV7-2; clone_size: .; j_call: TRBJ1-3; d_call: TRBD1; cdr3_nt: TGTGCCAGCAGCTTCAACACAGGGGATACTGGAAACACCATATATTTT; cdr3_aa: CASSFNTGDTGNTIYF
cdr3_length: 14; v_call: TRBV6-5; clone_size: few; j_call: TRBJ2-6; d_call: .; cdr3_nt: TGTGCCAGCAGACCAGGGTCTGGGGCCAACGTCCTGACTTTC; cdr3_aa: CASRPGSGANVLTF
cdr3_length: 15; v_call: TRBV30; clone_size: few; j_call: TRBJ1-2; d_call: TRBD1; cdr3_nt: TGTGCCTGGAGTGACGGGGTTGGACAGGGCGAAGGCTACACCTTC; cdr3_aa: CAWSDGVGQGEGYTF
cdr3_length: 14; v_call: TRBV19; clone_size: few; j_call: TRBJ1-2; d_call: .; cdr3_nt: TGTGCCAGTAGTATAGAGTCGGACCTCTATGGCTACACCTTC; cdr3_aa: CASSIESDLYGYTF
cdr3_length: 12; v_call: TRBV6-1; clone_size: .; j_call: TRBJ1-2; d_call: .; cdr3_nt: TGTGCCGGCAGTGTAGGACGCTATGGCTACACCTTC; cdr3_aa: CAGSVGRYGYTF
cdr3_length: 14; v_call: TRBV10-3; clone_size: few; j_call: TRBJ2-2; d_call: .; cdr3_nt: TGTGCCATCAGTGACGCGAAAGAGGCCGGGGAGCTGTTTTTT; cdr3_aa: CAISDAKEAGELFF
cdr3_length: 15; v_call: TRBV4-3; clone_size: few; j_call: TRBJ2-3; d_call: .; cdr3_nt: TGCGCCAGCAGCCAAGATCGGGTCTCAACAGATACGCAGTATTTT; cdr3_aa: CASSQDRVSTDTQYF
cdr3_length: 15; v_call: TRBV3-1; clone_size: few; j_call: TRBJ1-2; d_call: TRBD1; cdr3_nt: TGTGCCAGCAGCCCTTCCCTCGGGACAGGCTATGGCTACACCTTC; cdr3_aa: CASSPSLGTGYGYTF
cdr3_length: 14; v_call: TRBV5-1; clone_size: few; j_call: TRBJ2-1; d_call: .; cdr3_nt: TGCGCCAGCGTTCGGAACAGTCCTAGAGATGAGCAGTTCTTC; cdr3_aa: CASVRNSPRDEQFF
cdr3_length: 15; v_call: TRBV4-2; clone_size: .; j_call: TRBJ2-3; d_call: TRBD1; cdr3_nt: TGTGCCAGCAGCGTCCGGGACAGGGAACCCGATACGCAGTATTTT; cdr3_aa: CASSVRDREPDTQYF
cdr3_length: 13; v_call: TRBV7-2; clone_size: .; j_call: TRBJ1-1; d_call: .; cdr3_nt: TGTGCCAGCAGCGAAGGAGGGCGGAGTGAAGCTTTCTTT; cdr3_aa: CASSEGGRSEAFF
cdr3_length: 14; v_call: TRBV5-1; clone_size: .; j_call: TRBJ1-1; d_call: .; cdr3_nt: TGCGCCAGCAGGCCTGGTGGAATGAACACTGAAGCTTTCTTT; cdr3_aa: CASRPGGMNTEAFF
cdr3_length: 14; v_call: TRBV27; clone_size: .; j_call: TRBJ1-4; d_call: .; cdr3_nt: TGTGCCAGCAGTTTGGACAGACGAGGGGAAAAACTGTTTTTT; cdr3_aa: CASSLDRRGEKLFF
cdr3_length: 15; v_call: TRBV6-5; clone_size: .; j_call: TRBJ1-1; d_call: .; cdr3_nt: TGTGCCAGCAGTTACTCGGAGGGTATGCGCACTGAAGCTTTCTTT; cdr3_aa: CASSYSEGMRTEAFF
cdr3_length: 12; v_call: TRBV20-1; clone_size: once; j_call: TRBJ1-2; d_call: TRBD1; cdr3_nt: TGCAGTGCTAGGAGGTACCAGGGGGACTACACCTTC; cdr3_aa: CSARRYQGDYTF
cdr3_length: 17; v_call: TRBV4-3; clone_size: few; j_call: TRBJ1-2; d_call: TRBD1; cdr3_nt: TGCGCCAGCAGCCAAACCACTGGGACAGGGGGCGGCTATGGCTACACCTTC; cdr3_aa: CASSQTTGTGGGYGYTF
cdr3_length: 16; v_call: TRBV7-2; clone_size: .; j_call: TRBJ2-7; d_call: TRBD1; cdr3_nt: TGTGCCAGCAGCCCCGGACAGGGGGCCTTCTACAATGAGCAGTACTTC; cdr3_aa: CASSPGQGAFYNEQYF
cdr3_length: 14; v_call: TRBV20-1; clone_size: .; j_call: TRBJ2-1; d_call: .; cdr3_nt: TGCAGTGCTAGAGGGGGACCTTCCCACAATGAGCAGTTCTTC; cdr3_aa: CSARGGPSHNEQFF
cdr3_length: 13; v_call: TRBV20-1; clone_size: few; j_call: TRBJ1-2; d_call: TRBD1; cdr3_nt: TGCAGTGCGGTCGACAGGGACGTCGGTGGCTACACCTTC; cdr3_aa: CSAVDRDVGGYTF
cdr3_length: 14; v_call: TRBV5-5; clone_size: few; j_call: TRBJ1-1; d_call: .; cdr3_nt: TGTGCCAGCAGCTTGGGGCAGAGTGGGGCTGAAGCTTTCTTT; cdr3_aa: CASSLGQSGAEAFF
cdr3_length: 14; v_call: TRBV3-1; clone_size: .; j_call: TRBJ1-1; d_call: .; cdr3_nt: TGTGCCAGCAGCCGCATGGGGGATAACACTGAAGCTTTCTTT; cdr3_aa: CASSRMGDNTEAFF
cdr3_length: 16; v_call: TRBV29-1; clone_size: .; j_call: TRBJ2-3; d_call: .; cdr3_nt: TGCAGCGTCCCATGGGGCCTCCTTTCTCCCACAGATACGCAGTATTTT; cdr3_aa: CSVPWGLLSPTDTQYF
cdr3_length: 13; v_call: TRBV7-9; clone_size: .; j_call: TRBJ1-2; d_call: .; cdr3_nt: TGTGCCGGCAGCTTCGGCGACACCTATGGCTACACCTTC; cdr3_aa: CAGSFGDTYGYTF
cdr3_length: 15; v_call: TRBV30; clone_size: .; j_call: TRBJ1-6; d_call: .; cdr3_nt: TGTGCCTGGAGTTCATTAGGGGGGGCTGGTTCACCCCTCCACTTT; cdr3_aa: CAWSSLGGAGSPLHF
cdr3_length: 15; v_call: TRBV20-1; clone_size: few; j_call: TRBJ1-2; d_call: TRBD1; cdr3_nt: TGCAGTGCTAGAAATAATCGGGACAGGGACTATGGCTACACCTTC; cdr3_aa: CSARNNRDRDYGYTF
cdr3_length: 14; v_call: TRBV27; clone_size: few; j_call: TRBJ1-1; d_call: .; cdr3_nt: TGTGCCAGCAGTTTTGTGGGAGGAGGAACTGAAGCTTTCTTT; cdr3_aa: CASSFVGGGTEAFF
cdr3_length: 14; v_call: TRBV10-3; clone_size: few; j_call: TRBJ2-7; d_call: TRBD1; cdr3_nt: TGTGCCATCTCGACCCGGGACAGGGCCTACGAGCAGTACTTC; cdr3_aa: CAISTRDRAYEQYF
cdr3_length: 13; v_call: TRBV30; clone_size: once; j_call: TRBJ2-5; d_call: .; cdr3_nt: TGTGCCTGGAGTGTGGAGGGGATCGGGACCCAGTACTTC; cdr3_aa: CAWSVEGIGTQYF
cdr3_length: 15; v_call: TRBV6-5; clone_size: .; j_call: TRBJ2-1; d_call: .; cdr3_nt: TGTGCCAGCAGTTCCTACACGGTGGTGGTCAATGAGCAGTTCTTC; cdr3_aa: CASSSYTVVVNEQFF
cdr3_length: 15; v_call: TRBV20-1; clone_size: few; j_call: TRBJ1-1; d_call: .; cdr3_nt: TGCAGTGCTAGAGATAATCAATATGGTAACACTGAAGCTTTCTTT; cdr3_aa: CSARDNQYGNTEAFF
cdr3_length: 16; v_call: TRBV7-8; clone_size: .; j_call: TRBJ2-1; d_call: .; cdr3_nt: TGTGCCAGCAGCTTCGCCGGGGAGCGGAGCTACAATGAGCAGTTCTTC; cdr3_aa: CASSFAGERSYNEQFF
cdr3_length: 14; v_call: TRBV19; clone_size: few; j_call: TRBJ2-1; d_call: .; cdr3_nt: TGTGCCAGTAGGATAGTAGGAGGCAACAATGAGCAGTTCTTC; cdr3_aa: CASRIVGGNNEQFF
cdr3_length: 15; v_call: TRBV3-1; clone_size: .; j_call: TRBJ1-2; d_call: .; cdr3_nt: TGTGCCAGCAGCCCGTCCGGACAGCGAGGCTATGGCTACACCTTC; cdr3_aa: CASSPSGQRGYGYTF
cdr3_length: 15; v_call: TRBV4-3; clone_size: many; j_call: TRBJ2-1; d_call: .; cdr3_nt: TGCGCCAGCAGCCAAGATATAGAGAGGGATGATGAGCAGTTCTTC; cdr3_aa: CASSQDIERDDEQFF
cdr3_length: 16; v_call: TRBV6-6; clone_size: .; j_call: TRBJ1-6; d_call: .; cdr3_nt: TGTGCCAGCAGTTCCACCGGGGGTTCCTATAATTCACCCCTCCACTTT; cdr3_aa: CASSSTGGSYNSPLHF
cdr3_length: 19; v_call: TRBV4-3; clone_size: few; j_call: TRBJ2-5; d_call: .; cdr3_nt: TGCGCCAGCAGCCAAGTTTCCCACCCACGGGCCCGGTGGCAAGAGACCCAGTACTTC; cdr3_aa: CASSQVSHPRARWQETQYF
cdr3_length: 13; v_call: TRBV2; clone_size: .; j_call: TRBJ2-1; d_call: .; cdr3_nt: TGTGCCAGCAAGATGTGGCGGGACAATGAGCAGTTCTTC; cdr3_aa: CASKMWRDNEQFF
cdr3_length: 17; v_call: TRBV6-7; clone_size: .; j_call: TRBJ2-2; d_call: TRBD1; cdr3_nt: TGTGCCAGCAGTTTGTATAACAGGGGTTACCACACCGGGGAGCTGTTTTTT; cdr3_aa: CASSLYNRGYHTGELFF
cdr3_length: 14; v_call: TRBV9; clone_size: .; j_call: TRBJ1-2; d_call: .; cdr3_nt: TGTGCCAGCAGCGTAGAAGCCCATCCCGATGGCTACACCTTC; cdr3_aa: CASSVEAHPDGYTF
cdr3_length: 12; v_call: TRBV27; clone_size: .; j_call: TRBJ1-1; d_call: .; cdr3_nt: TGTGCCAGCAGTTTCACAGGCAAAGAAGCTTTCTTT; cdr3_aa: CASSFTGKEAFF
cdr3_length: 14; v_call: TRBV20-1; clone_size: .; j_call: TRBJ2-1; d_call: .; cdr3_nt: TGCAGTGCTAGATGGGCAGGGCGGGACAATGAGCAGTTCTTC; cdr3_aa: CSARWAGRDNEQFF
cdr3_length: 16; v_call: TRBV4-2; clone_size: .; j_call: TRBJ1-4; d_call: .; cdr3_nt: TGTGCCAGCAGCCACTCTTCAGGGGAAACTAATGAAAAACTGTTTTTT; cdr3_aa: CASSHSSGETNEKLFF
cdr3_length: 13; v_call: TRBV20-1; clone_size: .; j_call: TRBJ2-2; d_call: .; cdr3_nt: TGCAGTGCTGGGACCCCCGGGGGCGGGGAGCTGTTTTTT; cdr3_aa: CSAGTPGGGELFF